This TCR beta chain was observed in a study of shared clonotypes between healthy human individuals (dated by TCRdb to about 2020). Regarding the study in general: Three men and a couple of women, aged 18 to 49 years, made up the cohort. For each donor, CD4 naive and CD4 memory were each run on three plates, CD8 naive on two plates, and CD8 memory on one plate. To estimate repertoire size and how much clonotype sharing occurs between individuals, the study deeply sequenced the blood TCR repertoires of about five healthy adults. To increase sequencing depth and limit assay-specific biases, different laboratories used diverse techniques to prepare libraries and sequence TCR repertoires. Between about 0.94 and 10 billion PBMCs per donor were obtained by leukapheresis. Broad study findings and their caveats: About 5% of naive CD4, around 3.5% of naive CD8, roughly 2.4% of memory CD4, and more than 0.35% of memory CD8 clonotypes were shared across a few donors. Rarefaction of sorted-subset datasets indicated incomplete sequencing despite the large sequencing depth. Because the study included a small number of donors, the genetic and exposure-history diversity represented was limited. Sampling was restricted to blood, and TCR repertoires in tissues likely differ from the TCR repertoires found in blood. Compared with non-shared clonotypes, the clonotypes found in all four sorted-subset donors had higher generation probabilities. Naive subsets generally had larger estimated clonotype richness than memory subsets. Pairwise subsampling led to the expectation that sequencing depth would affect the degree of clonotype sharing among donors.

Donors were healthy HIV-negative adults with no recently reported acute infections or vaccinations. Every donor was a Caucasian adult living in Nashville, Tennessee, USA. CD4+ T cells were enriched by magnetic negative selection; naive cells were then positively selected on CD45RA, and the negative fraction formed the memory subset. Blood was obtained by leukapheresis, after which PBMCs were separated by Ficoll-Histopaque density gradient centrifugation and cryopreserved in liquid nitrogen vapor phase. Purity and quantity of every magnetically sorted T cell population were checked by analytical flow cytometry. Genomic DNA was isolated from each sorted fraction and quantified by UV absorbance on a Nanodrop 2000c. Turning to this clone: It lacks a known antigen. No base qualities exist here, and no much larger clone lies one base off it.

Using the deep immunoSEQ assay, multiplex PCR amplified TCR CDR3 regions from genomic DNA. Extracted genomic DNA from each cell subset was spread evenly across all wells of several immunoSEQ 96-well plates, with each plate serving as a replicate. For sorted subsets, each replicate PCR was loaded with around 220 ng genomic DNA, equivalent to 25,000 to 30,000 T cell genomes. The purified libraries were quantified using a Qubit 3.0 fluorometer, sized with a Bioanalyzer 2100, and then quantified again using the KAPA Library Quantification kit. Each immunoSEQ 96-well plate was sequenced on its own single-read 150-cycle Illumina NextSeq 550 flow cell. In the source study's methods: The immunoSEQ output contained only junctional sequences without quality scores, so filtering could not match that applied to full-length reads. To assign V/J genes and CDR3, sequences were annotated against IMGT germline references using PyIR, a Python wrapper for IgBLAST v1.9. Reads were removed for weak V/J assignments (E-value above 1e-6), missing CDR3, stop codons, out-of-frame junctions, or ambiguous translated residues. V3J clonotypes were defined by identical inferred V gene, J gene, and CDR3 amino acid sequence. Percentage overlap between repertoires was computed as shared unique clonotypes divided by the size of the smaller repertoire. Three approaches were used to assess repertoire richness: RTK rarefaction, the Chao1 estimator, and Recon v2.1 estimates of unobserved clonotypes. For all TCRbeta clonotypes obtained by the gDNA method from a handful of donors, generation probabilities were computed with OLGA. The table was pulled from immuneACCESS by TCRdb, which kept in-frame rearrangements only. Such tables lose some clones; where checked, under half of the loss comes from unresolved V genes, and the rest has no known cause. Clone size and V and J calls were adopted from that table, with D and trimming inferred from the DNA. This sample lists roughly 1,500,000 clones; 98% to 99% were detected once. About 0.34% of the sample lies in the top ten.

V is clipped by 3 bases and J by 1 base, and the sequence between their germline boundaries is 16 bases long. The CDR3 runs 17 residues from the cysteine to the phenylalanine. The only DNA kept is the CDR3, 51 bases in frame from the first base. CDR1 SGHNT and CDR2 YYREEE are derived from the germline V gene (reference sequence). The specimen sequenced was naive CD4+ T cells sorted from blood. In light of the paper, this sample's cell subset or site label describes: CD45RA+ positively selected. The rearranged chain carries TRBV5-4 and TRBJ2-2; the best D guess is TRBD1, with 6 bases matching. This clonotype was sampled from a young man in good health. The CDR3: CASSSAQQGRNTGELFF. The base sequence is TGTGCCAGCAGCTCCGCCCAGCAGGGGAGGAACACCGGGGAGCTGTTTTTT.